The 31 T cell receptor beta chains presented below share a single source sample, sequenced in a study of cytomegalovirus exposure and HLA in healthy donors (dated by TCRdb to 2016 to 2017). Receptor libraries were prepared by the immunoSEQ multiplex PCR assay. For the multiplex PCR, a mixture combining 60 forward primers for TCR Vbeta segments and 13 reverse primers for TCR Jbeta segments was used. Sourced from immuneACCESS, this table was stored by TCRdb with only in-frame sequences that have V and J called. A share of the clones is absent; for the studies checked, an unresolved V gene accounts for under half, and the remainder has no known explanation. Counted in this sample were 150,000 or so clones; roughly 79% of them appeared once. The biggest ten clones account for 0.5% to 0.85% of the sample. Sample: PBMCs. All receptors come from a male donor in good health and CMV-seronegative.

The rearrangement joins TRBV6-5 to TRBJ1-5; D possibly corresponds to TRBD1 (5 bases). Germline lookup yields CDR1 MNHEY and CDR2 SVGAGI. V was clipped by 6 bases and J by 0 bases, with 12 bases between them. The CDR3 totals 15 residues. CDR3 nucleotides: TGTGCCAGCAGGACGACAGCCAGTAGCAATCAGCCCCAGCATTTT. Protein sequence: CASRTTASSNQPQHF.

The gene calls are TRBV23-1 and TRBJ1-5; 7 bases agree with TRBD1. Being an ORF, TRBV23-1 has a function that is uncertain. V shed 1 base, J shed 6 bases, and the junction held 6 bases outside the gene matches. The CDR3 spans 15 residues. The CDR3 bases are TGCGCCAGCAGTCAATTTTTACAGGGGTCTCAGCCCCAGCATTTT. It translates to CASSQFLQGSQPQHF.

The rearrangement uses TRBV1 and TRBJ2-5; TRBD1 is the table's D call and was not checked against the DNA. TRBV1 is listed as a pseudogene. This CDR3 region has 15 residues. The CDR3 region has the DNA TGCACCAGCAGCCAAGATGGACAGGGGGAGGAGACCCAGTACTTC. Its protein product is CTSSQDGQGEETQYF.

Turning to this clone: A read error may account for a junction end that differs from germline. The chain combines TRBV7-9 with TRBJ1-3, with 8 nucleotides matching TRBD1. The CDR3 consists of 16 residues. Germline-derived CDR1 and CDR2 are SEHNR and FQNEAQ (reference sequence). CDR3 region: CSSRGQVNNSGNTIYF. CDR3 DNA: TGTTCCAGCAGGGGACAGGTTAATAACTCTGGAAACACCATATATTTT.

The rearrangement uses TRBV2 and TRBJ2-6, with a tentative D call TRBD1 (6 bases). This CDR3 region has 17 residues. V lost 6 bases and J lost 2, with 17 bases in between. The germline CDR1 and CDR2 sequences are SNHLY and FYNNEI. The DNA of the CDR3 is TGTGCCAGCAGCTTACAGGGACCCCTCACTGGGGCCAACGTCCTGACTTTC. Its protein is CASSLQGPLTGANVLTF.

The rearrangement uses TRBV11-2 and TRBJ1-2; 8 bases fit TRBD1. After removal of 5 bases from V and 6 bases from J, the junction contained 11 bases not matched to a gene. Per germline, CDR1 SGHAT and CDR2 FQNNGV. The CDR3 is 15 amino acids. CDR3 bases: TGTGCCAGCAGCCAAACGACAGGGGATATGAATGGCTACACCTTC. It translates to CASSQTTGDMNGYTF.

The chain is built from TRBV10-2 and TRBJ1-2; D gene ambiguous. V dropped 3 bases and J dropped 4 bases, with 12 bases sitting between them. CDR1 is WSHSY and CDR2 is SAAADI in the germline V gene. This CDR3 has 14 residues. This CDR3 reads CASSEARVAYGYTF. CDR3 DNA: TGCGCCAGCAGTGAAGCCCGGGTCGCCTATGGCTACACCTTC.

V is TRBV30 and J is TRBJ1-1, with unresolved D. This CDR3 is built from 13 residues. Germline values: CDR1 GTSNPN, CDR2 SVGIG (reference sequence). The V gene lost 0 bases and the J gene lost 1 base, with 6 bases spanning the gap. As DNA, the CDR3 is TGTGCCTGGAGTGTACTCCGGAACACTGAAGCTTTCTTT. Protein product: CAWSVLRNTEAFF. Based on the CDR3 plus reference TRBV30 and TRBJ1-1, the full variable domain is SQTIHQWPATLVQPVGSPLSLECTVEGTSNPNLYWYRQAAGRGLQLLFYSVGIGQISSEVPQNLSASRPQDRQFILSSKKLLLSDSGFYLCAWSVLRNTEAFFGQGTRLTVV.

This clone was observed once. The chain combines TRBV5-1 with TRBJ2-4; TRBD2 agrees at 10 bases. Germline values: CDR1 SGHRS, CDR2 YFSETQ. CDR3 length equals 15 residues. V shed 5 bases and J 1 base; nucleotides not matched to a gene: 3. CDR3 DNA: TGCGCCAGCAGTTTGACTAGCGGGGCCAAAAACATTCAGTACTTC. Translation gives CASSLTSGAKNIQYF. Full variable domain (rest looked up from reference TRBV5-1 and TRBJ2-4): KAGVTQTPRYLIKTRGQQVTLSCSPISGHRSVSWYQQTPGQGLQFLFEYFSETQRNKGNFPGRFSGRQFSNSRSEMNVSTLELGDSALYLCASSLTSGAKNIQYFGAGTRLSVL.

This clone occurred once. V and J are TRBV4-3 and TRBJ2-1; maybe TRBD2 (6 bases). This CDR3 has 18 amino acids. The V and J ends lost 4 bases and 8 bases respectively, with 27 bases between them. Germline V lookup: CDR1 LGHNA, CDR2 YSLEER. The CDR3 bases are TGCGCCAGCAGCCCGGGGCCCGCCGGGACTGGTCTCGGGGATGAGCAGTTCTTC. Its translation: CASSPGPAGTGLGDEQFF.

V gene TRBV7-2 combines with J gene TRBJ2-2; possible D gene TRBD2, 6 bases. V was cut by 0 bases and J by 3 bases, with 11 bases left in between. This CDR3 comprises 16 residues. Germline CDR1 reads SGHTA; CDR2 reads FQGNSA. DNA for the CDR3: TGTGCCAGCAGCTTAGCGGGCGGGACCGACACCGGGGAGCTGTTTTTT. This gives the protein CASSLAGGTDTGELFF.

V and J are TRBV6-5 and TRBJ1-2, with TRBD1 matching over 10 bases. This CDR3 has 14 amino acids. Germline CDR1 MNHEY, CDR2 SVGAGI. The V segment lost 4 bases and the J segment 6 bases; nucleotides outside the gene matches: 5. CDR3 loop: CASSSTTGGDGYTF. The CDR3 nucleotides are TGTGCCAGCAGTTCTACGACAGGGGGCGATGGCTACACCTTC.

This clone was picked up one time. V gene TRBV27 combines with J gene TRBJ1-6; maybe TRBD1 (6 bases). The V gene's germline CDR1 is MNHEY and CDR2 SMNVEV (reference sequence). This CDR3 is built from 17 residues. The V end lost 2 bases, the J end lost 9 bases, and 20 bases lay between the germline ends. This CDR3 reads CASSLPRRMRGSSPLHF. The CDR3 DNA reads as TGTGCCAGCAGTTTACCCAGAAGGATGAGGGGGAGTTCACCCCTCCACTTT.

CDR3 amino acids: CASSKAWTSLGRRHLAQYF. As DNA, the CDR3 is TGTGCCAGCAGCAAAGCCTGGACTAGTTTGGGGCGGCGGCATTTGGCCCAGTACTTC. The rearrangement uses TRBV21-1 and TRBJ2-5; no check of the table's D call, TRBD2, against the DNA was made. TRBV21-1 is shown as a pseudogene. The CDR3 consists of 19 residues.

The chain has TRBV5-1 and TRBJ1-3; 9 bases are shared with TRBD1. This CDR3 is 14 amino acids long. With 0 bases clipped from V and 8 bases from J, the junction kept 3 bases outside the gene matches. Germline CDR1 reads SGHRS; CDR2 reads YFSETQ. CDR3 sequence reads: CASSLGQGGYTIYF. CDR3 sequence (DNA): TGCGCCAGCAGCTTGGGACAGGGGGGCTACACCATATATTTT.

This chain joins TRBV6-1 and TRBJ1-5; D is possibly TRBD1 (6 bases). Per germline, CDR1 MNHNS and CDR2 SASEGT. V was pared by 6 bases and J by 7 bases, with 19 bases between. This CDR3 spans 15 amino acids. The CDR3 nucleotides read TGTGCCAGCAGCGTTAAAGGGGGGGCTGGCCAGCCCCAGCATTTT. Its protein is CASSVKGGAGQPQHF.

This sequence joins TRBV6-5 and TRBJ2-7; the match to TRBD1 covers 11 bases. This CDR3 has 15 amino acids. CDR1 is MNHEY and CDR2 is SVGAGI in the germline V gene. With 4 bases clipped from V and 7 bases from J, the junction kept 9 bases outside the gene matches. The CDR3 coding sequence is TGTGCCAGCAGTTCCTTCGGGACAGGGGGGGTTGAGCAGTACTTC. Its translation: CASSSFGTGGVEQYF.

The chain carries TRBV9 and TRBJ2-7; maybe TRBD1 (6 bases). The CDR3 is 13 amino acids. V dropped 3 bases and J dropped 1 base, with 8 bases sitting between them. Per germline, CDR1 SGDLS and CDR2 YYNGEE. CDR3 sequence: CASSDGQSYEQYF. In DNA form, the CDR3 reads TGTGCCAGCAGCGACGGACAGTCCTACGAGCAGTACTTC.

This clone was counted a few times. This chain connects TRBV9 to TRBJ2-1; 9 nucleotides line up with TRBD2. Germline CDR1 reads SGDLS; CDR2 reads YYNGEE. The length of the CDR3 is 17 residues. After removal of 3 bases from V and 2 bases from J, the junction contained 9 bases not matched to a gene. CDR3 nucleotides: TGTGCCAGCAGCGCCGTAGTGGGACTAGCTGCCTACAATGAGCAGTTCTTC. Translating gives CASSAVVGLAAYNEQFF.

This clone has just a few counts. This rearrangement joins TRBV4-2 to TRBJ2-2, with D maybe TRBD2 (6 bases). Germline V gene data show CDR1 as LGHNA and CDR2 as YNFKEQ. V dropped 1 base and J dropped 3 bases, with 9 bases sitting between them. The CDR3 runs to 15 residues. The CDR3 nucleotides are TGTGCCAGCAGCCAAGGTTTAGCGGACACCGGGGAGCTGTTTTTT. Its protein product is CASSQGLADTGELFF.

The chain couples TRBV6-6 to TRBJ1-1; unclear D gene. The CDR3 totals 13 residues. Germline V CDR1 and CDR2: MNHNY, SVGAGI (reference sequence). Trimming shortened V by 2 bases and J by 3 bases, and 7 bases separated the two germline ends. CDR3: CASSYTTDTEAFF. The CDR3 DNA follows: TGTGCCAGCAGTTACACTACGGACACTGAAGCTTTCTTT.

V usage is TRBV5-1 and J usage is TRBJ2-7; D unresolved. CDR3 length equals 12 residues. Germline CDR1 is SGHRS and CDR2 is YFSETQ. The V end lost 4 bases, the J end lost 9 bases, and 14 bases lay between the germline ends. CDR3 in amino acids: CASSNGVEAQYF. The CDR3 bases are TGCGCCAGCAGCAACGGAGTAGAGGCGCAGTACTTC.

The chain carries TRBV9 and TRBJ2-2; D is possibly TRBD1 (5 bases). The CDR3 totals 16 residues. The V gene lost 1 base and the J gene lost 1 base, with 11 bases spanning the gap. The V gene's germline CDR1 is SGDLS and CDR2 YYNGEE. CDR3 DNA sequence: TGTGCCAGCAGCGTAAGTGGGGCTGAGAACACCGGGGAGCTGTTTTTT. Protein product: CASSVSGAENTGELFF.

This clone has just one count. J is TRBJ2-1 and V is TRBV5-1; 9 nucleotides agree with TRBD1. The CDR3 is made up of 15 amino acids. The V gene end was trimmed by 4 bases and the J gene end by 3 bases; junction bases not matched to a gene: 5. Germline V lookup: CDR1 SGHRS, CDR2 YFSETQ. CDR3 protein: CASSNGQGYYNEQFF. The DNA for the CDR3 is TGCGCCAGCAGCAATGGACAGGGGTACTACAATGAGCAGTTCTTC.

The chain employs TRBV7-9 and TRBJ1-4; unclear D gene. The CDR3 runs to 12 residues. Trimming removed 4 bases from V and 10 bases from J, with 10 bases in between. Germline assignment: CDR1 SEHNR and CDR2 FQNEAQ (reference sequence). CDR3 in amino acids: CASSSDLVKLFF. The CDR3 nucleotides read TGTGCCAGCAGCTCAGACTTAGTAAAACTGTTTTTT.

The chain is built from TRBV6-1 and TRBJ1-5; D remains unclear. The V end lost 5 bases, the J end lost 1 base, and 9 bases lay between the germline ends. This CDR3 is built from 14 residues. In germline, CDR1 is MNHNS, CDR2 SASEGT. Here the CDR3 DNA reads TGTGCCAGCAGTTTGGAGGCGAGCAATCAGCCCCAGCATTTT. Protein product: CASSLEASNQPQHF.

The rearrangement joins TRBV7-9 to TRBJ1-2; D is unresolved. V gave up 1 base and J gave up 1 base, with 10 bases separating them. The CDR3 has 15 residues. Germline V gene lookup returns CDR1 SEHNR and CDR2 FQNEAQ (reference sequence). The CDR3 DNA reads as TGTGCCAGCAGCTTAGGAGACGGGTTTAACTATGGCTACACCTTC. Its protein is CASSLGDGFNYGYTF. The variable domain in full, completed from reference TRBV7-9 and TRBJ1-2, reads DTGVSQNPRHKITKRGQNVTFRCDPISEHNRLYWYRQTLGQGPEFLTYFQNEAQLEKSRLLSDRFSAERPKGSFSTLEIQRTEQGDSAMYLCASSLGDGFNYGYTFGSGTRLTVV.

This clone showed up just once. The chain employs TRBV5-1 and TRBJ2-2; D uncertain. This CDR3 is 14 amino acids long. Per germline, CDR1 SGHRS and CDR2 YFSETQ. With 0 bases removed from V and 0 bases from J, the gap between germline ends came to 3 bases. CDR3 residues: CASSLAANTGELFF. CDR3 in DNA: TGCGCCAGCAGCTTGGCAGCGAACACCGGGGAGCTGTTTTTT.

The chain recombines TRBV14 with TRBJ1-2, with a possible D match to TRBD1 (5 bases). Germline CDR1 is SGHDN and CDR2 is FVKESK. This CDR3 region has 13 residues. Trimming removed 1 base at V and 5 bases at J, with 8 bases between. CDR3 residues: CASSQGTPYGYTF. As DNA, the CDR3 is TGTGCCAGCAGCCAAGGGACACCTTATGGCTACACCTTC.

Worth noting for this clone: The germline gene is not matched at one end of the junction; a read error may be the cause. The J gene is TRBJ2-3, the V gene TRBV7-3, with D maybe TRBD2 (5 bases). CDR1 SGHTA and CDR2 FQGTGA come from the germline V gene. This CDR3 is built from 14 residues. The CDR3 region is CSSSLRFGVDTQYF. The CDR3 bases are TGTTCCAGCAGCTTAAGGTTCGGGGTGGATACGCAGTATTTT.

This clone was observed once. This chain connects TRBV5-1 to TRBJ1-1, with TRBD1 matching over 9 bases. Germline V gives CDR1 SGHRS, CDR2 YFSETQ. The junction had 6 bases not matched to a gene; V was cut back by 4 bases and J by 5 bases. There are 14 residues in the CDR3. The CDR3 is CASSLTGGWTEAFF. DNA of the CDR3: TGCGCCAGCAGCCTGACAGGGGGATGGACTGAAGCTTTCTTT.